These 17 T cell receptor beta chains originate from one sample sequenced in a study of memory CD4+ T cells and cytomegalovirus serostatus. Single viable CD3+CD4+CD8-CD45RO+ cells were sorted as the memory CD4+ T cells. Assay used: immunoSEQ multiplex PCR; TCRdb lists only in-frame clones, some missing. The sample yields about 56,000 clones, about four fifths seen once. Sequenced material: memory CD4+ T cells from blood. The origin of the receptors is an adult in good health and CMV-seronegative.

The chain links TRBV28 to TRBJ1-2; D is unclear. Germline V gives CDR1 MDHEN, CDR2 SYDVKM. This CDR3 contains 13 residues. Trimming removed 2 bases at V and 3 bases at J, with 7 bases between. This CDR3 reads CASSLKADYGYTF. CDR3 sequence (DNA): TGTGCCAGCAGTTTAAAGGCGGACTATGGCTACACCTTC.

The chain uses TRBV19 and TRBJ2-5; D gene ambiguous. CDR1 and CDR2 from the germline V gene are LNHDA and SQIVND (reference sequence). The CDR3 has 13 amino acids. Deletions cut 4 bases from V and 2 bases from J, with 8 bases between. The CDR3 here is CASSTAVQETQYF. The DNA for the CDR3 is TGTGCCAGTAGTACTGCGGTACAAGAGACCCAGTACTTC.

V gene TRBV4-2 combines with J gene TRBJ2-7; D gene unclear. The CDR3 is 15 amino acids. The V gene's germline CDR1 is LGHNA and CDR2 YNFKEQ. V was pared by 2 bases and J by 5 bases, with 16 bases between. For the CDR3, the DNA is TGTGCCAGCAGCCAATCCTATCGGGCGCGCGACGAGCAGTACTTC. Translated, it gives CASSQSYRARDEQYF.

This clone appeared a single time. CDR3 DNA sequence: TGCGCCAGCAGCTTGGAGCCAGGGCTTGGGGGCTACACCTTC. Protein product: CASSLEPGLGGYTF. The V and J genes are TRBV5-1 and TRBJ1-2; perhaps TRBD1 as D (5 bases). With 0 bases removed from V and 8 bases from J, the gap between germline ends came to 14 bases. CDR1 SGHRS and CDR2 YFSETQ come from the germline V gene. CDR3 size: 14 residues.

The chain links TRBV6-5 to TRBJ1-6; 8 bases line up with TRBD1. Trimming cost V 8 bases and J 10 bases; bases outside gene matches: 10. The CDR3 runs 14 residues. The germline CDR1 and CDR2 sequences are MNHEY and SVGAGI. The CDR3 region has the DNA TGTGCCAGCGTCAGGGCAGGGGGCGGGTCACCCCTCCACTTT. Protein: CASVRAGGGSPLHF.

The V call is TRBV4-2, the J call TRBJ1-5; 8 nucleotides align to TRBD1. Germline assignment: CDR1 LGHNA and CDR2 YNFKEQ. V was clipped by 1 base and J by 6 bases; unmatched bases: 5. This CDR3 spans 15 amino acids. The CDR3 region is CASSQAYDRGQPQHF. Written as DNA, the CDR3 is TGTGCCAGCAGCCAAGCCTATGACAGGGGTCAGCCCCAGCATTTT.

The gene calls are TRBV4-1 and TRBJ1-1; D gene uncertain. V shed 2 bases and J shed 8 bases, with 9 bases lying between them. Germline V gene data show CDR1 as MGHRA and CDR2 as YSYEKL. The CDR3 sequence is 12 residues long. The CDR3 DNA follows: TGCGCCAGCAGCCAACAGGTGGGAGAAGCTTTCTTT. Translated: CASSQQVGEAFF.

This clone was found a few times. The chain joins TRBV11-3 to TRBJ1-1, with unresolved D. The V end was cut by 2 bases, the J end by 1 base, with 2 bases between. This CDR3 is 12 amino acids long. In germline, CDR1 is SGHNT, CDR2 YENEEA. The CDR3 here is CASSLQNTEAFF. The CDR3 DNA reads TGTGCCAGCAGCTTACAGAACACTGAAGCTTTCTTT.

This sequence joins TRBV2 and TRBJ1-6; 7 bases line up with TRBD1. From germline, CDR1 is SNHLY and CDR2 FYNNEI. Trimming took 4 bases from V and 0 from J; bases not matched to a gene: 9. The CDR3 runs 18 residues. The CDR3 is CASSGWGQPSSYNSPLHF. The DNA of the CDR3 is TGTGCCAGCAGTGGGTGGGGACAGCCAAGCTCCTATAATTCACCCCTCCACTTT. Complete variable domain (other parts from reference TRBV2 and TRBJ1-6): EPEVTQTPSHQVTQMGQEVILRCVPISNHLYFYWYRQILGQKVEFLVSFYNNEISEKSEIFDDQFSVERPDGSNFTLKIRSTKLEDSAMYFCASSGWGQPSSYNSPLHFGNGTRLTVT.

Concerning this clone itself: Relative to the germline gene, one junction end is altered; a read error may explain this. V is TRBV27 and J is TRBJ1-2; no clear D gene. The CDR3 is 12 residues long. Germline V CDR1 and CDR2: MNHEY, SMNVEV (reference sequence). CDR3 bases: TGTGCCAGCAGTTCCGCCGGGAGAGGTTGGGACTTC. Amino acid sequence: CASSSAGRGWDF.

In this sample, this clone turned up once. The V gene is TRBV19, the J gene TRBJ1-1, with D unresolved. Germline CDR1 is LNHDA and CDR2 is SQIVND (reference sequence). V lost 4 bases to trimming and J lost 3 bases, with 9 bases between them. The CDR3 sequence is 13 residues long. CDR3 DNA sequence: TGTGCCAGTAGTACCGCCACGGACACTGAAGCTTTCTTT. Amino acid sequence: CASSTATDTEAFF. Based on the CDR3 plus reference TRBV19 and TRBJ1-1, the full variable domain is DGGITQSPKYLFRKEGQNVTLSCEQNLNHDAMYWYRQDPGQGLRLIYYSQIVNDFQKGDIAEGYSVSREKKESFPLTVTSAQKNPTAFYLCASSTATDTEAFFGQGTRLTVV.

This clone was seen once. The genes are TRBV28 and TRBJ1-3; D call uncertain. The germline CDR1 and CDR2 sequences are MDHEN and SYDVKM. The CDR3 loop spans 12 amino acids. V was clipped by 7 bases and J by 0 bases, with 4 bases between them. CDR3 in amino acids: CASKFSGNTIYF. Written as DNA, the CDR3 is TGTGCCAGCAAATTCTCTGGAAACACCATATATTTT.

This chain links TRBV6-1 with TRBJ1-5; 7 nucleotides agree with TRBD1. V lost 7 bases, J lost 1 base, and 7 bases stayed unmatched. This CDR3 comprises 15 residues. From germline, CDR1 is MNHNS and CDR2 SASEGT. The CDR3 is CASTPWTGSNQPQHF. CDR3 DNA sequence: TGTGCCAGCACCCCTTGGACAGGCAGCAATCAGCCCCAGCATTTT.

The rearrangement joins TRBV7-2 to TRBJ2-3; D is possibly TRBD2 (6 bases). Per the germline V gene, CDR1 is SGHTA and CDR2 is FQGNSA. Trimming took 6 bases from V and 1 from J, leaving 8 bases between them. CDR3 length: 13 residues. CDR3 sequence reads: CASRTGGTDTQYF. CDR3 DNA: TGTGCCAGCAGGACGGGGGGCACAGATACGCAGTATTTT.

The chain joins TRBV2 to TRBJ1-1; D possibly corresponds to TRBD1 (5 bases). CDR1 SNHLY and CDR2 FYNNEI come from the germline V gene. Deletions cut 6 bases from V and 7 bases from J, with 27 bases between. CDR3 length: 17 residues. The CDR3 coding sequence is TGTGCCAGCAGAAGGGAGGGTAAAGGAGGAACAGGCCATGAAGCTTTCTTT. It yields the protein CASRREGKGGTGHEAFF. Variable domain in full (rest from reference TRBV2 and TRBJ1-1): EPEVTQTPSHQVTQMGQEVILRCVPISNHLYFYWYRQILGQKVEFLVSFYNNEISEKSEIFDDQFSVERPDGSNFTLKIRSTKLEDSAMYFCASRREGKGGTGHEAFFGQGTRLTVV.

This chain connects TRBV28 to TRBJ2-2; D is perhaps TRBD2 (6 bases). The V and J ends lost 1 base and 1 base respectively, with 19 bases between them. CDR1 and CDR2 (germline): MDHEN, SYDVKM. The CDR3 is 19 residues long. The CDR3 DNA is TGTGCCAGCAGTTTATTACGTTTACTAGCCTACCAGAACACCGGGGAGCTGTTTTTT. Protein product: CASSLLRLLAYQNTGELFF. The whole variable domain, remainder taken from reference TRBV28 and TRBJ2-2, is DVKVTQSSRYLVKRTGEKVFLECVQDMDHENMFWYRQDPGLGLRLIYFSYDVKMKEKGDIPEGYSVSREKKERFSLILESASTNQTSMYLCASSLLRLLAYQNTGELFFGEGSRLTVL.

This clone showed up just a few times. This chain uses TRBV9 with TRBJ2-5; D is possibly TRBD2 (7 bases). Germline V lookup: CDR1 SGDLS, CDR2 YYNGEE. V was trimmed by 3 bases and J by 4 bases, leaving 13 bases between them. The CDR3 covers 14 residues. CDR3 protein: CASSAQRGGETQYF. The CDR3 coding sequence is TGTGCCAGCAGCGCCCAAAGGGGGGGAGAGACCCAGTACTTC.